Shown below are 32 T cell receptor beta chains from a single sample sequenced in a study of blood T cells in healthy people across ages. It was with a sample-barcoded 5' primer and a J-beta primer mix that a second PCR of roughly 6 to 12 cycles was run. Each CDR3 protein gets one entry after TCRdb re-called the 5' RACE reads with MiXCR. The sample includes fewer than 750,000 distinct CDR3 sequences, more than 45% seen only once; the top ten take approximately 12%. What was sequenced was blood. The receptors derive from a woman aged 80 or over in good health.

The chain joins TRBV6-5 to TRBJ1-1; the D gene is possibly TRBD1 (5 bases). CDR1 is MNHEY and CDR2 is SVGAGI in the germline V gene. CDR3 length: 16 amino acids. V lost 6 bases and J lost 0, with 17 bases in between. DNA of the CDR3: TGTGCCAGCAGCAGGGAACTACGGGGAATGAACACTGAAGCTTTCTTT. The encoded protein is CASSRELRGMNTEAFF.

This clonotype turned up a few times. The V and J genes are TRBV5-5 and TRBJ1-5; perhaps TRBD1 as D (5 bases). Trimming removed 4 bases at V and 7 bases at J, with 12 bases between. Germline V gives CDR1 SGHKS, CDR2 YYEKEE (reference sequence). CDR3 length: 13 amino acids. CDR3 nucleotide sequence: TGTGCCAGCAGCCCCGGAGGGGAGCAGCCCCAGCATTTT. Its protein is CASSPGGEQPQHF.

As concerns this clonotype: An end of the junction differs from the germline gene, which may be a read error. V usage is TRBV5-8 and J usage is TRBJ2-7; the D gene is possibly TRBD1 (5 bases). Germline CDR1 SGHTS, CDR2 YDEGEE. This CDR3 spans 14 amino acids. CDR3 amino acids: CAGSLRQSKYEQYF. The CDR3 DNA is TGTGCCGGCAGCTTAAGACAGTCTAAATACGAACAGTACTTC.

As concerns this clonotype: Given a much more abundant clone one base away, this may be a read error. The genes are TRBV12-3 or TRBV12-4 and TRBJ2-1; D ambiguous. This CDR3 contains 13 residues. The V end lost 3 bases, the J end lost 0 bases, and 3 bases lay between the germline ends. CDR3 amino acids: CASSFYSYNEQFF. The CDR3 coding sequence is TGTGCCAGCAGTTTTTACTCCTACAATGAGCAGTTCTTC.

The table lists this clonotype with many counts. A read error may produce the germline difference seen at one junction end. The chain couples TRBV5-1 to TRBJ2-1, with 12 bases that match TRBD2. This CDR3 spans 17 amino acids. CDR1 is SGHRS and CDR2 is YFSETQ in the germline V gene. In nucleotides, the CDR3 is TGTGCCAGCAGCTTGACTAGCGGGGGTCACTCCTACAATGAGCAGTTCTTC. It specifies CASSLTSGGHSYNEQFF.

The chain employs TRBV28 and TRBJ1-2, with 9 bases identical to TRBD1. V shed 5 bases, J shed 8 bases, and the junction held 9 bases outside the gene matches. The germline V gene has CDR1 MDHEN and CDR2 SYDVKM. CDR3 size: 14 residues. CDR3 residues: CASSARDRESGYTF. The CDR3 bases are TGTGCCAGCAGTGCCCGGGACAGGGAAAGCGGCTACACCTTC.

The count of this clonotype is one. This chain links TRBV29-1 with TRBJ1-2; D call uncertain. The CDR3 extends over 11 amino acids. V was clipped by 8 bases and J by 4 bases, with 11 bases between them. The V gene's germline CDR1 is SQVTM and CDR2 ANQGSEA. CDR3 bases: TGCAGCATCCCAGTCCCCTATGGCTACACCTTC. Translating it yields CSIPVPYGYTF.

This chain connects TRBV20-1 to TRBJ2-7; D remains ambiguous. The CDR3 sequence is 16 residues long. From germline, CDR1 is DFQATT and CDR2 SNEGSKA (reference sequence). Trimming left V 2 bases short and J 0 bases short, with 17 bases between. Here the CDR3 DNA reads TGCAGTGCTAGAAGCCGTGGGGTTTTCTACTCCTACGAGCAGTACTTC. Its protein is CSARSRGVFYSYEQYF.

The V call is TRBV11-2, the J call TRBJ2-5; D uncertain. The CDR3 loop spans 14 amino acids. Germline values: CDR1 SGHAT, CDR2 FQNNGV. V shed 3 bases and J shed 4 bases, with 12 bases lying between them. Here the CDR3 reads CASSLIPGPETQYF. The CDR3 DNA reads TGTGCCAGCAGCTTGATCCCGGGCCCAGAGACCCAGTACTTC. Looking up the rest from reference TRBV11-2 and TRBJ2-5 gives the full variable domain: EAGVAQSPRYKIIEKRQSVAFWCNPISGHATLYWYQQILGQGPKLLIQFQNNGVVDDSQLPKDRFSAERLKGVDSTLKIQPAKLEDSAVYLCASSLIPGPETQYFGPGTRLLVL.

This clonotype was detected a few times. The chain links TRBV28 to TRBJ1-5; maybe TRBD1 (5 bases). V was pared by 2 bases and J by 3 bases, with 11 bases between. CDR3 length: 15 amino acids. Germline CDR1 MDHEN, CDR2 SYDVKM. The CDR3 DNA follows: TGTGCCAGCAGTTTAGGGGCAGTCTTCAATCAGCCCCAGCATTTT. Protein sequence: CASSLGAVFNQPQHF.

This clonotype was found many times. This chain uses TRBV6-5 with TRBJ2-3, with 8 bases lining up with TRBD2. The V and J ends lost 2 bases and 6 bases, in that order; junction bases with no gene match: 4. The CDR3 consists of 14 residues. In germline, CDR1 is MNHEY, CDR2 SVGAGI. This chain's CDR3 is CASSYALAGDTQYF. CDR3 DNA: TGTGCCAGCAGTTACGCCTTAGCGGGGGATACGCAGTATTTT.

This clonotype has just a few counts. V usage is TRBV5-1 and J usage is TRBJ2-1; 7 bases line up with TRBD1. The CDR3 consists of 16 residues. V trimming: 2 bases; J trimming: 7 bases; junction bases outside the gene matches: 12. Germline CDR1 is SGHRS and CDR2 is YFSETQ. DNA of the CDR3: TGCGCCAGCAGCTTCACAACAGGGGCCGTTTTTAATGAGCAGTTCTTC. It codes for CASSFTTGAVFNEQFF. Using reference TRBV5-1 and TRBJ2-1 for the parts outside the CDR3, the full variable domain is KAGVTQTPRYLIKTRGQQVTLSCSPISGHRSVSWYQQTPGQGLQFLFEYFSETQRNKGNFPGRFSGRQFSNSRSEMNVSTLELGDSALYLCASSFTTGAVFNEQFFGPGTRLTVL.

Ten or more counts support this clonotype. V gene TRBV7-9 combines with J gene TRBJ2-7; unclear D gene. The CDR3 extends over 13 amino acids. CDR1 is SEHNR, CDR2 FQNEAQ, per germline (reference sequence). Between the trimmed V and J ends, which lost 5 bases and 1 base, there was a span of 9 bases. CDR3 loop: CASSAQMSYEQYF. CDR3 DNA sequence: TGTGCCAGCAGCGCTCAGATGTCCTACGAGCAGTACTTC.

Written as DNA, the CDR3 is TGTGCCAGCAGCGCCTATCCCGGGACAGGGGCGAGCGTCTATGGCTACACCTTC. Amino acids: CASSAYPGTGASVYGYTF. The chain joins TRBV9 to TRBJ1-2; 10 bases match TRBD1. This CDR3 region has 18 residues. V dropped 3 bases and J dropped 4; count of bases not matched to a gene: 15. Germline loops: CDR1 SGDLS, CDR2 YYNGEE. Filled out from reference TRBV9 and TRBJ1-2, the complete variable domain reads DSGVTQTPKHLITATGQRVTLRCSPRSGDLSVYWYQQSLDQGLQFLIQYYNGEERAKGNILERFSAQQFPDLHSELNLSSLELGDSALYFCASSAYPGTGASVYGYTFGSGTRLTVV.

Only a few counts were recorded for this clonotype. The chain recombines TRBV20-1 with TRBJ2-7; D may be TRBD1 (6 bases). This CDR3 is built from 14 residues. Germline lookup yields CDR1 DFQATT and CDR2 SNEGSKA (reference sequence). Trimming cost V 5 bases and J 1 base, with 15 bases left between them. CDR3 DNA sequence: TGCAGTGCTGGCACAGGGAGTCAATCCTACGAGCAGTACTTC. This translates into CSAGTGSQSYEQYF.

The chain combines TRBV5-1 with TRBJ1-2, with 10 bases identical to TRBD1. V gave up 1 base and J gave up 6 bases; unmatched junction bases: 3. The CDR3 sequence is 14 residues long. CDR1 and CDR2 (germline): SGHRS, YFSETQ. The CDR3 nucleotides are TGCGCCAGCAGCTTGATGGGGACAGGGGATGGCTACACCTTC. It yields the protein CASSLMGTGDGYTF.

This clonotype has a handful of counts. The chain links TRBV6-6 to TRBJ1-6; D uncertain. This CDR3 region has 12 residues. Germline values: CDR1 MNHNY, CDR2 SVGAGI (reference sequence). Trimming took 5 bases from V and 15 from J, leaving 14 bases between them. The DNA for the CDR3 is TGTGCCAGCAGTCCCGAAGCTCCTCACCTCCACTTT. Its protein product is CASSPEAPHLHF.

This clonotype has ten or more counts. The chain is built from TRBV20-1 and TRBJ1-4; TRBD1 is a possible D gene (5 bases). Germline loops: CDR1 DFQATT, CDR2 SNEGSKA (reference sequence). The length of the CDR3 is 13 residues. With 4 bases removed from V and 7 bases from J, the gap between germline ends came to 13 bases. This CDR3 is CSATSGAREKLFF. In nucleotides, the CDR3 is TGCAGTGCTACCTCCGGGGCCCGTGAAAAACTGTTTTTT.

This clonotype appeared many times. The V and J genes are TRBV20-1 and TRBJ2-3; 9 bases are a match to TRBD2. Germline V gene data show CDR1 as DFQATT and CDR2 as SNEGSKA (reference sequence). This CDR3 contains 16 residues. The V and J ends lost 5 bases and 0 bases, in that order; junction bases with no gene match: 9. The CDR3: CSAPSRLAVSTDTQYF. The CDR3 DNA follows: TGCAGTGCTCCCTCCCGACTAGCGGTTAGCACAGATACGCAGTATTTT.

V is TRBV6-1 and J is TRBJ1-4, with D possibly matching TRBD1 (6 bases). The V gene's germline CDR1 is MNHNS and CDR2 SASEGT. V gave up 11 bases and J gave up 7 bases, with 20 bases separating them. The CDR3 totals 14 residues. CDR3 residues: CAGTQGGLGEKLFF. The CDR3 coding sequence is TGTGCCGGCACCCAAGGGGGTTTGGGTGAAAAACTGTTTTTT.

In this sample, this clonotype turned up a few times. The genes are TRBV28 and TRBJ1-3; D gene unclear. V was pared by 2 bases and J by 5 bases, with 4 bases between. CDR1 is MDHEN, CDR2 SYDVKM, per germline. This CDR3 spans 12 amino acids. DNA for the CDR3: TGTGCCAGCAGTTTAGTGAGAAACACCATATATTTT. The encoded protein is CASSLVRNTIYF.

The rearrangement joins TRBV5-1 to TRBJ2-1, with 9 nucleotides matching TRBD2. Trimming at V came to 1 base and at J to 5 bases, leaving 7 bases not matched to a gene. The CDR3 is made up of 16 amino acids. Germline loops: CDR1 SGHRS, CDR2 YFSETQ. CDR3 in DNA: TGCGCCAGCAGCTTGTGGGCTGGACTAGCGAACAATGAGCAGTTCTTC. Translation: CASSLWAGLANNEQFF.

The gene calls are TRBV7-9 and TRBJ2-3; D could derive from TRBD1 or TRBD2 (5 bases each). CDR1 and CDR2 (germline): SEHNR, FQNEAQ (reference sequence). The CDR3 sequence is 16 residues long. V lost 8 bases to trimming and J lost 1 base, with 19 bases between them. The CDR3 nucleotides are TGTGCCAGCCCCTCAGACCGGGACCCTCGCACAGATACGCAGTATTTT. Its protein is CASPSDRDPRTDTQYF.

Regarding this clonotype: Given a much more abundant clone one base away, this may be a read error. The chain couples TRBV5-8 to TRBJ2-4; D remains ambiguous. Per the germline V gene, CDR1 is SGHTS and CDR2 is YDEGEE. This CDR3 region has 11 residues. The CDR3 DNA reads TGTGTCAGCACCCCGAAAAACATTCAGTACTTC. It codes for CVSTPKNIQYF.

This clonotype was observed a few times. Since a much larger clone is just one base distant, this may be a read error. V usage is TRBV20-1 and J usage is TRBJ2-4; D is ambiguous. Germline lookup yields CDR1 DFQATT and CDR2 SNEGSKA (reference sequence). The CDR3 has 13 amino acids. Trimming removed 5 bases at V and 3 bases at J, with 11 bases between. The CDR3 here is CSAPDSGKNIQYF. The CDR3 region has the DNA TGCAGTGCTCCCGATTCGGGCAAAAACATTCAGTACTTC.

The chain uses TRBV9 and TRBJ2-7; D gene ambiguous. Germline lookup yields CDR1 SGDLS and CDR2 YYNGEE. The CDR3 totals 12 residues. V was trimmed by 1 base and J by 10 bases, leaving 12 bases between them. CDR3 residues: CASSVYLGPQYF. CDR3 nucleotide sequence: TGTGCCAGCAGCGTATATCTCGGACCCCAGTACTTC.

The genes are TRBV12-3 or TRBV12-4 and TRBJ1-6, with 8 bases identical to TRBD1. J gave up 0 bases and V 5 bases, and 6 bases lay outside the gene matches. The CDR3 is 17 residues long. The CDR3: CASSPRTGSSYNSPLHF. The CDR3 nucleotides are TGTGCCAGCAGTCCACGGACAGGGAGCTCCTATAATTCACCCCTCCACTTT.

This clonotype has a handful of counts. This chain connects TRBV3-1 to TRBJ2-7, with 9 bases aligning to TRBD2. The junction had 8 bases not matched to a gene; V was cut back by 3 bases and J by 2 bases. Germline CDR1 is LGHDT and CDR2 is YNNKEL (reference sequence). This CDR3 region has 16 residues. CDR3 protein: CASSHFLGTSTYEQYF. The CDR3 bases are TGTGCCAGCAGCCACTTTCTAGGGACTAGCACCTACGAGCAGTACTTC.

To note about this clonotype: This may stem from a read error, because a much larger clone lies one nucleotide away. CDR3 in amino acids: CSAFHGVSDTQYF. The CDR3 DNA reads TGCAGTGCTTTTCACGGGGTATCAGATACGCAGTATTTT. This chain uses TRBV20-1 with TRBJ2-3; D possibly corresponds to TRBD2 (5 bases). The germline V gene has CDR1 DFQATT and CDR2 SNEGSKA (reference sequence). The ends were cut back, 5 bases at V and 4 bases at J, with 13 bases in the middle. This CDR3 is built from 13 residues.

Comment on this clonotype: Possible read error: a much larger clone is one base away. The chain combines TRBV27 with TRBJ2-1, with 11 bases matching TRBD2. The CDR3 has 15 residues. Germline-derived CDR1 and CDR2 are MNHEY and SMNVEV (reference sequence). The J segment lost 7 bases and the V segment lost 3 bases, leaving 5 bases of the junction unmatched. This CDR3 reads CASSFYRTSGNEQFF. The CDR3 DNA reads as TGTGCCAGCAGTTTCTACAGGACTAGCGGGAATGAGCAGTTCTTC.

The chain links TRBV7-8 to TRBJ2-1; 9 bases agree with TRBD1. Losses at the gene ends were 4 bases for V and 9 bases for J; bases not matched to a gene: 10. The CDR3 length is 15 residues. Germline loops: CDR1 SGHVS, CDR2 FQNEAQ. Written as DNA, the CDR3 is TGTGCCAGCAGCTCATACATCGGGACAGGGATTGAGCAGTTCTTC. Its protein is CASSSYIGTGIEQFF.

The genes are TRBV24-1 and TRBJ2-2; the D gene is possibly TRBD2 (5 bases). V gave up 8 bases and J gave up 5 bases, with 5 bases separating them. The CDR3 spans 11 residues. CDR1 is KGHDR, CDR2 SFDVKD, per germline. CDR3 loop: CATTGTGELFF. DNA for the CDR3: TGTGCCACCACGGGAACCGGGGAGCTGTTTTTT.